This TCR beta chain is from a study of CD8+CD57+ T cells in acquired aplastic anemia. This clonotype was detected a few times. The germline gives CDR1 LGHDT, CDR2 YNNKEL (reference sequence). The CDR3 consists of 17 residues. V trimming: 2 bases; J trimming: 2 bases; junction bases outside the gene matches: 5. An expansion of CD8+CD57+ cells by flow cytometry had been shown in patients chosen for sequencing. Genomic DNA was employed as the template in profiling TCR beta VDJ and CDR3. TCRdb re-called the reads with MiXCR, one entry per CDR3 protein. Among under 350,000 distinct CDR3 sequences listed, 45% to 65% were seen once.

This rearrangement joins TRBV3-1 to TRBJ2-3; 12 positions agree with TRBD2. The TCR comes from a human donor with aplastic anemia. The sequencing sample was made of sorted CD4+, CD8+, or CD8+CD57+ T cells (not recorded which) from PBMCs. The CDR3 bases are TGTGCCAGCAGCCAACTTTCTAGCGGGGGGGACACAGATACGCAGTATTTT. Its protein product is CASSQLSSGGDTDTQYF.